One and the same sample provided the 4 T cell receptor beta chains below, sequenced in a study of T cells in Graves' hyperthyroidism and ophthalmopathy. The investigators amplified TCR beta CDR3 regions from RNA transcripts. The primer set for the first-round RT-PCR of the TCR CDR3 was HTBI. Each CDR3 protein gets one entry after TCRdb re-called the multiplex PCR reads with MiXCR. The table has about 410,000 distinct CDR3 sequences, under 15% seen once; the top ten hold about 13%. What was sequenced was blood. These receptor sequences come from a man aged 18 to 30 with Graves' ophthalmopathy.

As concerns this clonotype: A much larger clone is a single base away; this may be a read error. V usage is TRBV9 and J usage is TRBJ2-5; D not certain. The CDR3 length is 13 residues. In germline, CDR1 is SGDLS, CDR2 YYNGEE. CDR3 nucleotides: TGTGCCAGCAGCGTAGGGATGTTAGAGACCCAGTGCTTC. Its protein product is CASSVGMLETQCF.

The table lists this clonotype with many counts. This rearrangement joins TRBV20-1 to TRBJ2-7; 11 bases map to TRBD1. The trim removed 6 bases at V and 4 bases at J, leaving 11 bases unmatched. CDR1 is DFQATT, CDR2 SNEGSKA, per germline (reference sequence). The CDR3 is made up of 15 amino acids. DNA for the CDR3: TGCAGTGCCCAACCGGGACAGGGGGTTAGGTACGAGCAGTACTTC. As protein: CSAQPGQGVRYEQYF.

This clonotype appeared a few times. This sequence joins TRBV5-6 and TRBJ2-5; 11 bases are a match to TRBD2. The junction had 6 bases not matched to a gene; V was cut back by 4 bases and J by 4 bases. The CDR3 runs 15 residues. CDR1 and CDR2 (germline): SGHDT, YYEEEE. Here the CDR3 reads CASSPVAGGGETQYF. The CDR3 DNA reads TGTGCCAGCAGCCCGGTAGCGGGAGGGGGAGAGACCCAGTACTTC.

V is TRBV27 and J is TRBJ1-2; maybe TRBD1 (6 bases). CDR3 length: 13 residues. V lost 7 bases and J lost 5, with 14 bases in between. Germline CDR1 is MNHEY and CDR2 is SMNVEV (reference sequence). CDR3 protein: CASKRGGIYGYTF. CDR3 sequence (DNA): TGTGCCAGCAAAAGAGGGGGGATATATGGCTACACCTTC.